This T cell receptor (beta chain) derives from a study of cytomegalovirus exposure and HLA in healthy donors. PCR employed 60 Vbeta and 13 Jbeta primers. Assay: immunoSEQ multiplex PCR; the TCRdb copy retains only in-frame clones and omits some. Of under 170,000 clones in the sample, more than 65% are singletons; the top ten hold approximately 6%. The CDR3 is 14 residues long. Germline assignment: CDR1 MNHEY and CDR2 SMNVEV (reference sequence). The clonotype originates from a man aged 50-60 years in good health and CMV-seropositive. The gene calls are TRBV27 and TRBJ2-5; 9 bases map to TRBD2. The J call may be wrong; the DNA end is better matched by TRBJ2-7. Input material: PBMCs. CDR3 bases: TGTGCCAGCAGTTCGGCTAGCGGGAACTACGAGCAGTACTTC. This sequence encodes CASSSASGNYEQYF.